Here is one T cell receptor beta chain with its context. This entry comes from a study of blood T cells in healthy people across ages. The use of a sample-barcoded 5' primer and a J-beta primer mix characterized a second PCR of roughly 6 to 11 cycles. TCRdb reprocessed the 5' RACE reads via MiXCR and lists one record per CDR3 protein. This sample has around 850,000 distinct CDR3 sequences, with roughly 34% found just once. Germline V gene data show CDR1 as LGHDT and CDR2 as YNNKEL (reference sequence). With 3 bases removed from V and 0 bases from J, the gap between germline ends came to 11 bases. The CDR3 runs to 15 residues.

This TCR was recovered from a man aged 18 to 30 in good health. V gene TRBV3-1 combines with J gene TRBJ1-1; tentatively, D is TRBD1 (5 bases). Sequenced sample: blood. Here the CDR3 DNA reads TGTGCCAGCAGCCATACGGGGGTTATGAACACTGAAGCTTTCTTT. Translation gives CASSHTGVMNTEAFF.